The sequence of this T cell receptor beta chain was determined in a study of lymphopenia after photon versus proton radiotherapy. Study outcomes and limitations: Survival link was tested only in deceased patients; proton benefit remains a possibility. Post-nadir TCR diversity decline inversely tracked overall survival among those who died. Oligoclonal CD8+ Temra expansion after nadir drove photon patients' diversity drop. Relative stability marked proton patients; photon patients lost diversity and naive cells.

Only in-frame clones appear in the TCRdb table, and some are missing; sequencing was by immunoSEQ multiplex PCR. The top ten hold 3% to 4.5% of the sample, which has tens of thousands of clones, 83% seen once. Points on this clone: The antigen is undetermined.

Germline trimming cut 5 bases from V and 9 bases from J; bases unmatched to any gene: 5. The V gene's germline CDR1 is SGHNT and CDR2 YENEEA. CDR3 length: 13 amino acids. This clonotype was sampled from a woman between 45 and 60 years old with pancreatic cancer. The input for sequencing was peripheral blood, taken from a patient treated with photon-based radiotherapy. The rearrangement uses TRBV11-3 and TRBJ2-1, with TRBD1 matching 9 bases. The CDR3 is CASSKTGGFEQFF. The CDR3 DNA reads as TGTGCCAGCAGCAAGACAGGGGGGTTTGAGCAGTTCTTC. Full variable domain (outside the CDR3, taken from reference TRBV11-3 and TRBJ2-1): EAGVVQSPRYKIIEKKQPVAFWCNPISGHNTLYWYLQNLGQGPELLIRYENEEAVDDSQLPKDRFSAERLKGVDSTLKIQPAELGDSAVYLCASSKTGGFEQFFGPGTRLTVL.